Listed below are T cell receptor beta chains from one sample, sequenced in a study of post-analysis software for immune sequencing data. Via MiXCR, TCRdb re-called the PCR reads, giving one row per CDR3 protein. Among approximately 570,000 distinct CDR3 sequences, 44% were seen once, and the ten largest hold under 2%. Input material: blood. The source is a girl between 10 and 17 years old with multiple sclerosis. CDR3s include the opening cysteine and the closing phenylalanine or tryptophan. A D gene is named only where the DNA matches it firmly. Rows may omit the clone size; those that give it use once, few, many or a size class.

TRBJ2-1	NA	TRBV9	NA	TGTGCCAGCAGCGTAGGGGGTGTTAGGGGACGGGAGCAGTTCTTC	CASSVGGVRGREQFF
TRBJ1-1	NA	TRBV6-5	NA	TGTGCCACTAAACCCAGTGTCTGTCTGCCGAACACTGAAGCTTTCTTT	CATKPSVCLPNTEAFF
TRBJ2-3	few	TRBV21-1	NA	TGTGCCAGCAGCCCAGGACAGGCTAAGAGGACTAGCGGGGGGCCTTTATCTAGCACAGATACGCAGTATTTT	CASSPGQAKRTSGGPLSSTDTQYF
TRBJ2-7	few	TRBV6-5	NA	TGTGCCAGCAGGGACCTAAGCTCCTACGAGCAGTACTTC	CASRDLSSYEQYF
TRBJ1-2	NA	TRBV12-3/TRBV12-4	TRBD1	TGTGCCAGCAGACAGGGGTGGTCTGGCTACACCTTC	CASRQGWSGYTF
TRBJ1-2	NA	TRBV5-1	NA	TGCGCCAGCAACCCGTCCCAGGGGAATAACTATGGCTACACCTTC	CASNPSQGNNYGYTF
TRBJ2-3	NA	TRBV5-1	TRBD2	TGCGCCAGCAGCTTGGCTCTAGCGGGCAACACAGATACGCAGTATTTT	CASSLALAGNTDTQYF
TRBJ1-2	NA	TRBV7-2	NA	TGTGCCAGCAGCTTAGGGGGGGGCGGTGGCTACACCTTC	CASSLGGGGGYTF
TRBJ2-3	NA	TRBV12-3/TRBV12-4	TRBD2	TGTGCCAGCAGTTTAAGGCCGGGACTAGCGGGAGACCCCACAGATACGCAGTATTTT	CASSLRPGLAGDPTDTQYF
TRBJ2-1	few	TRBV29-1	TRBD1	TGCAGCGTTGAAGGGCGTCAGGGGGTATACAATGAGCAGTTCTTC	CSVEGRQGVYNEQFF
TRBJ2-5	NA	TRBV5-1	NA	TGCGCCAGCAGCATACAGGAGATCCAAGAGACCCAGTACTTC	CASSIQEIQETQYF
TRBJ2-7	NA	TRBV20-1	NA	TGCAGTGCTAGAGTGCAGGGGAATCCCCTCTACGAGCAGTACTTC	CSARVQGNPLYEQYF
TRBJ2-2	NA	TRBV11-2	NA	TGTGCCAGCAGCTGGCACCCCGACTCGGAACCGAACTACACCGGGGAGCTGTTTTTT	CASSWHPDSEPNYTGELFF
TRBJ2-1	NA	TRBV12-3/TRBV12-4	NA	TGTGCCAGCAGCCCAGGAGGGGCCGATGAGCAGTTCTTC	CASSPGGADEQFF
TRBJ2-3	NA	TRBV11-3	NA	TGTGCCAGCAGCTTAGATATTGGGGGTACGCAGTATTTT	CASSLDIGGTQYF
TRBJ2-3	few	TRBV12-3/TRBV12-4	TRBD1	TGTGCCAGCCAATACAGGGGAACAGATACGCAGTATTTT	CASQYRGTDTQYF
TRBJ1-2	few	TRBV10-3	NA	TGTGCCATCAGCCTGCCGGGAGACTATGGCTACACCTTC	CAISLPGDYGYTF
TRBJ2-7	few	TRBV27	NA	TGTGCCAGCAGGACCCGGGACAAGCCCTACGAGCAGTACTTC	CASRTRDKPYEQYF
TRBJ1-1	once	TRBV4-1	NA	TGCGCCAGCAGCCCGGAGGTTGGGGGTCGTATAGCTTTCTTT	CASSPEVGGRIAFF
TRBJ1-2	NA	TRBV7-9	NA	TGTGCCAGCAGCTTCAGGGGAGTTACTAACTATGGCTACACCTTC	CASSFRGVTNYGYTF
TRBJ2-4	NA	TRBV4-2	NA	TGTGCCAGCAGCCAAGAAGCCCGAAACATTCAGTACTTC	CASSQEARNIQYF
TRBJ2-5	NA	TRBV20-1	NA	TGCACCGCGATGGGGAGCAATGAGCAGTACTTC	CTAMGSNEQYF
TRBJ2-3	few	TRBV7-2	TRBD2	TGTGCCAGCAGCCCAGCTGGACTAGCGGGCCCAAGGGGCACAGATACGCAGTATTTT	CASSPAGLAGPRGTDTQYF
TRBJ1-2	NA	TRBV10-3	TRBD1	TGTGCCATCAGTGAGGACCTGACAGGGTTGGGCGGCTACACCTTC	CAISEDLTGLGGYTF
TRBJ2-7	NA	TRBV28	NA	TGTGCCAGCACCCAGGGACGGACTTCCTACGAGCAGTACTTC	CASTQGRTSYEQYF
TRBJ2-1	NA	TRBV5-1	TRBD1	TGCGCCAGCAGCCCTCGTCCAGGGGGACACAATGAGCAGTTCTTC	CASSPRPGGHNEQFF
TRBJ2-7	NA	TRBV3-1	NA	TGTGCCAGCAGCCAAGATTTGGCCCGGAGGGAGCAGTACTTC	CASSQDLARREQYF
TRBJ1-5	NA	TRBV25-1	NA	TGTGCCAGCAGTGAATCGGGCTCGTGGCAGCCCCAGCATTTT	CASSESGSWQPQHF
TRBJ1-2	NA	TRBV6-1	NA	TGTGCCAGCAGGGCGACTGTCATGGGGGTTAACTATGGCTACACCTTC	CASRATVMGVNYGYTF
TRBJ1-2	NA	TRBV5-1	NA	TGCGCCAGCAGCTTGGGGGATACTAACTATGGCTACACCTTC	CASSLGDTNYGYTF
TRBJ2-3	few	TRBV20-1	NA	TGCAGTGCCTCGGCGGACGCGGGGTCGGACACAGATACGCAGTATTTT	CSASADAGSDTDTQYF
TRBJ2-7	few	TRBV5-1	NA	TGCGCCAGCAGCTTGGATTGGGGGGCCTACGAGCAGTACTTC	CASSLDWGAYEQYF
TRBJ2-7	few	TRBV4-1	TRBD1	TGCGCCAGCAGCCAACCGTCCGCCAGGGGGCTCGAGCAGTACTTC	CASSQPSARGLEQYF
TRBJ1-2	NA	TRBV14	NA	TGTGCCAGCAGCCGAAGTAACTATGGCTACACCTTC	CASSRSNYGYTF
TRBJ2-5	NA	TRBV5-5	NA	TGTGCCAGCAGCCGGGTAGGCGATGGAATAGAGACCCAGTACTTC	CASSRVGDGIETQYF
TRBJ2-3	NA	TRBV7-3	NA	TGTGCCAGCAGCTTAACCGGTAGCTTAGATACGCAGTATTTT	CASSLTGSLDTQYF
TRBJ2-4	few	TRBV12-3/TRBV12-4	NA	TGTGCCAGCAGTTTAGGAGCCCTAACCAAAAACATTCAGTACTTC	CASSLGALTKNIQYF
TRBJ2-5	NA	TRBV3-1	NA	TGTGCCAGCAGCCCGGGGACCAGCAGGACCCAGTACTTC	CASSPGTSRTQYF
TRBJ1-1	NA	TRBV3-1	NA	TGTGCCAGCAGCCAACCTCAAACAGGGAGGGGTCGAAACACTGAAGCTTTCTTT	CASSQPQTGRGRNTEAFF
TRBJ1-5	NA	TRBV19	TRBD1	TGTGCCAGTAGCCCCGGGACAGGGTTATCGGATCAGCCCCAGCATTTT	CASSPGTGLSDQPQHF
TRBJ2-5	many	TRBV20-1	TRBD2	TGCAGTGCTAGAGACCTAGCGGGGCCACCCCAAGAGACCCAGTACTTC	CSARDLAGPPQETQYF
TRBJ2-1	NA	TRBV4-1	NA	TGCGCCAGCAGCCAAGGTTGGGGGTCCTACAATGAGCAGTTCTTC	CASSQGWGSYNEQFF